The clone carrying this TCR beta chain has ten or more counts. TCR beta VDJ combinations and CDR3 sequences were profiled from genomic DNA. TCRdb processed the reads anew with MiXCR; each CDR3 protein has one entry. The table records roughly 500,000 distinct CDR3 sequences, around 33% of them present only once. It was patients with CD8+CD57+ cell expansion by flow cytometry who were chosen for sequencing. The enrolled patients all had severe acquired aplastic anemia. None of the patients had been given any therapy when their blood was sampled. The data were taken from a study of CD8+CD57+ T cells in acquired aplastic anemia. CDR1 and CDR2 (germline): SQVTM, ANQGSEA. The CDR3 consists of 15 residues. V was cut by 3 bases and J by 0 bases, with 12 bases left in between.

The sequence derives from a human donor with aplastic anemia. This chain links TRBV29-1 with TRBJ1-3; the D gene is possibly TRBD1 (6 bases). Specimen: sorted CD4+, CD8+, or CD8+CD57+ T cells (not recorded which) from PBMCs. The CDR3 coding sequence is TGCAGCGTTGACCCCCTGGACAGCTCTGGAAACACCATATATTTT. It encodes CSVDPLDSSGNTIYF.